This TCR beta chain was observed in a study of human T cells and chemical hapten exposure. Time point in this sample: healthy volunteer bleed at 2 weeks. Total RNA was isolated from unfractionated whole blood. TCRdb processed the RACE reads anew with MiXCR; each CDR3 protein has one entry. The sample has tens of thousands of distinct CDR3 sequences, about 7% seen once. Ten or more counts support this clonotype. Germline-derived CDR1 and CDR2 are SQVTM and ANQGSEA. The CDR3 contains 11 residues. Trimming removed 4 bases from V and 8 bases from J, with 9 bases in between. The clonotype originates from a human donor in good health. Some clones in this sample may be carry-over from other donors' samples. Input material: whole blood. The V call is TRBV29-1, the J call TRBJ2-1; D not certain. For the CDR3, the DNA is TGCAGCGTTGGAGCGCTGGATGAGCAGTTCTTC. Amino acid sequence: CSVGALDEQFF.